This is a list of T cell receptor beta chains from one sample in a study of blood T cell repertoires in COVID-19. Assay used: immunoSEQ multiplex PCR; TCRdb lists only in-frame clones, some missing. The data show more than 55,000 clones, with 70% to 90% seen just once and about 4.5% held by the top ten. The sequenced material came from peripheral blood. These receptors originate from a man in his fifties or sixties with acute or convalescent COVID-19. Both conserved end residues are part of each CDR3. A D gene is named only where the DNA matches it firmly. Rows give clone size only sometimes, using once, few, many, or a class for an expanded clone.

abundance: NA
d_gene: NA
v_gene: TRBV2
j_gene: TRBJ2-5
len: 11
CDR3nt: TGTGCCAGCTTGACGAGGGAGACCCAGTACTTC
CDR3aa: CASLTRETQYF

abundance: NA
d_gene: TRBD2
v_gene: TRBV15
j_gene: TRBJ2-3
len: 16
CDR3nt: TGTGCCACCAGCAGAGACGGCGGGAGTTATAGGGGTACGCAGTATTTT
CDR3aa: CATSRDGGSYRGTQYF

abundance: NA
d_gene: TRBD2
v_gene: TRBV5-4
j_gene: TRBJ2-5
len: 15
CDR3nt: TGTGCCAGCAGCTTGATGGCGGGAGGCCAAGAGACCCAGTACTTC
CDR3aa: CASSLMAGGQETQYF

abundance: NA
d_gene: TRBD2
v_gene: TRBV27
j_gene: TRBJ2-3
len: 16
CDR3nt: TGTGCCAGCAGTTTATCTACTAGCGGAGACACAGATACGCAGTATTTT
CDR3aa: CASSLSTSGDTDTQYF

abundance: few
d_gene: NA
v_gene: TRBV9
j_gene: TRBJ2-7
len: 16
CDR3nt: TGTGCCAGCAGCGTAGATATGACTTCTAACTCCTACGAGCAGTACTTC
CDR3aa: CASSVDMTSNSYEQYF

abundance: NA
d_gene: TRBD1
v_gene: TRBV19
j_gene: TRBJ1-6
len: 14
CDR3nt: TGTGCCAGTAGCCTGGGACAGGGGGCTACACCCCTCCACTTT
CDR3aa: CASSLGQGATPLHF

abundance: NA
d_gene: NA
v_gene: TRBV11-2
j_gene: TRBJ1-1
len: 16
CDR3nt: TGTGCCAGCAGCTCCGATGGGGGGGGTCGGAGGACTGAAGCTTTCTTT
CDR3aa: CASSSDGGGRRTEAFF

abundance: NA
d_gene: NA
v_gene: TRBV5-1
j_gene: TRBJ1-5
len: 15
CDR3nt: TGCGCCAGCAGCTTGACGGGGAATAGCAATCAGCCCCAGCATTTT
CDR3aa: CASSLTGNSNQPQHF

abundance: NA
d_gene: TRBD2
v_gene: TRBV5-1
j_gene: TRBJ2-5
len: 15
CDR3nt: TGCGCCAGCAGCTTGGCGGCTAGCGGGAGTGAGACCCAGTACTTC
CDR3aa: CASSLAASGSETQYF

abundance: NA
d_gene: NA
v_gene: TRBV28
j_gene: TRBJ1-3
len: 15
CDR3nt: TGTGCCAGCAGTTCCTACCGGACAGCCGGAAACACCATATATTTT
CDR3aa: CASSSYRTAGNTIYF

abundance: NA
d_gene: NA
v_gene: TRBV5-1
j_gene: TRBJ1-1
len: 14
CDR3nt: TGCGCCAGCAGCTCCACAGGGAAGGTGTTTGAAGCTTTCTTT
CDR3aa: CASSSTGKVFEAFF